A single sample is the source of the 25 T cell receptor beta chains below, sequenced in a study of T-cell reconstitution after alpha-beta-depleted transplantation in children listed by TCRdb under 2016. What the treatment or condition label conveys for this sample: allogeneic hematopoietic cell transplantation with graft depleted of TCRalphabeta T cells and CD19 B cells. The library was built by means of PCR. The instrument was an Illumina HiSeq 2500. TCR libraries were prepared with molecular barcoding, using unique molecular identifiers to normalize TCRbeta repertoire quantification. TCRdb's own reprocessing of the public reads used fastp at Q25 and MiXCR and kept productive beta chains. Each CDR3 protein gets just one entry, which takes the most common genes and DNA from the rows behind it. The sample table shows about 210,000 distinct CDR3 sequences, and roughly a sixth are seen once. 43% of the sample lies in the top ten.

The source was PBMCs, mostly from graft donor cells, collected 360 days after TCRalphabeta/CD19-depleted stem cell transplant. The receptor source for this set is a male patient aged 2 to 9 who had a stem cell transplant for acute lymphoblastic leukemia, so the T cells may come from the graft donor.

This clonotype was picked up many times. The CDR3 DNA is TGTGCCAGCAGTTTATCGCAGCTGAACACTGAAGCTTTCTTT. This gives the protein CASSLSQLNTEAFF. The chain has TRBV12-3 or TRBV12-4 and TRBJ1-1; no clear D gene. V was clipped by 2 bases and J by 0 bases, with 7 bases between them. The CDR3 totals 14 residues.

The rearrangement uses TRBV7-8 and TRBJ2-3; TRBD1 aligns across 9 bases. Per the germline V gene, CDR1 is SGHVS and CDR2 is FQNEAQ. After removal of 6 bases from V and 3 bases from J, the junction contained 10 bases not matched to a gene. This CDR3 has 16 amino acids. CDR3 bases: TGTGCCAGCAGTTTAAGGGACAGGGAAAGAACAGATACGCAGTATTTT. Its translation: CASSLRDRERTDTQYF.

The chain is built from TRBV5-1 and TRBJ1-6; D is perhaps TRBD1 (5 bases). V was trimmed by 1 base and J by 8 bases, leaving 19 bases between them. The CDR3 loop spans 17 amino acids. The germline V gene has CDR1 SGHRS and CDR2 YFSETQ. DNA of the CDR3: TGCGCCAGCAGCTTGCTTGCTGCAGGGATGGACTATTCACCCCTCCACTTT. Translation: CASSLLAAGMDYSPLHF.

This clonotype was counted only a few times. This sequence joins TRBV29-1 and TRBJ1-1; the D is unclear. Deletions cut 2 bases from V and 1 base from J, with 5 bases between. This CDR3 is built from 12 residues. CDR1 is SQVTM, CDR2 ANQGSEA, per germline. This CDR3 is CSVERANTEAFF. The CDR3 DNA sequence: TGCAGCGTTGAAAGGGCGAACACTGAAGCTTTCTTT.

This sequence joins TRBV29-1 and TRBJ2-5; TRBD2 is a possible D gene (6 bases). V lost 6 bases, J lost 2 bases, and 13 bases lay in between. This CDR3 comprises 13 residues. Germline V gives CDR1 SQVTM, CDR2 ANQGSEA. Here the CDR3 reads CSVHRDFQETQYF. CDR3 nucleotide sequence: TGCAGCGTACACCGGGACTTTCAAGAGACCCAGTACTTC.

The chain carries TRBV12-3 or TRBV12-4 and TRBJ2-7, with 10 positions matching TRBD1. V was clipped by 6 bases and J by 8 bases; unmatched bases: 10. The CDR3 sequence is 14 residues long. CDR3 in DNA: TGTGCCAGCAGCTCGGAGACAGGGGGCGGTAAGCAGTACTTC. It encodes CASSSETGGGKQYF.

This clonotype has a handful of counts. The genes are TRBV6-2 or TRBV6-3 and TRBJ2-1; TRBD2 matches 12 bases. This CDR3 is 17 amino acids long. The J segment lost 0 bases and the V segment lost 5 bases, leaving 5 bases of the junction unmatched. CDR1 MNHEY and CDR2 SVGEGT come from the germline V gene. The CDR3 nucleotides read TGTGCCAGCAGTCCTCTAGCGGGGGGGAGCTCCTACAATGAGCAGTTCTTC. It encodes CASSPLAGGSSYNEQFF.

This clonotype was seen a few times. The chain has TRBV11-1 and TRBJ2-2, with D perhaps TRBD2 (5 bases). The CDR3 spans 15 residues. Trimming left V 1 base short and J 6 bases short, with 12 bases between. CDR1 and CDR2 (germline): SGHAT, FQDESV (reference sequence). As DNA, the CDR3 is TGTGCCAGCAGCTTAGTGCTAGACGGGGCCGGGGAGCTGTTTTTT. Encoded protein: CASSLVLDGAGELFF. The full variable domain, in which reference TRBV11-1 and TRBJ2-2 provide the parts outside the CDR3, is EAEVAQSPRYKITEKSQAVAFWCDPISGHATLYWYRQILGQGPELLVQFQDESVVDDSQLPKDRFSAERLKGVDSTLKIQPAELGDSAMYLCASSLVLDGAGELFFGEGSRLTVL.

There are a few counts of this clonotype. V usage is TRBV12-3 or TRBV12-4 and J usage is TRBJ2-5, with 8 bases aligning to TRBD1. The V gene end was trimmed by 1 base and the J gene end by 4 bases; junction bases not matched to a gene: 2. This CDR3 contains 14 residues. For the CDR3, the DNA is TGTGCCAGCAGTTTAGGCAGGGGGCTAGAGACCCAGTACTTC. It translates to CASSLGRGLETQYF.

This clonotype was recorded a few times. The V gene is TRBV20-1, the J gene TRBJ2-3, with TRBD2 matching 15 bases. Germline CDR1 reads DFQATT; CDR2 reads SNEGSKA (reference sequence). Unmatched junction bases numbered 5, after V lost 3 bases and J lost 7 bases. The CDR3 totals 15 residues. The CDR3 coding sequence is TGCAGTGCTAGCCCGGGACTAGCGGGGGGTAATACGCAGTATTTT. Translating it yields CSASPGLAGGNTQYF.

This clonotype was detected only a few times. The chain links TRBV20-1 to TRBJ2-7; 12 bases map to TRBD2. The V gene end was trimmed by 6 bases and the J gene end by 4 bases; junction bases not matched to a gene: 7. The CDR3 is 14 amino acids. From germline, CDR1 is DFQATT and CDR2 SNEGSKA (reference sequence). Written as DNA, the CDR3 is TGCAGTGCAGAACTGACTAGCGGGAGATACGAGCAGTACTTC. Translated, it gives CSAELTSGRYEQYF.

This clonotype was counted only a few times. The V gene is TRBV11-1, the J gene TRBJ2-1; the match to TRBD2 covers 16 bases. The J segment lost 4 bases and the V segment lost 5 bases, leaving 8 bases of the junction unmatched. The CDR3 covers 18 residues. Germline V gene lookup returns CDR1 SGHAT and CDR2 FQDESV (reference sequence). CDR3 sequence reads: CASSHGTSGGAFYNEQFF. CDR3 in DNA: TGTGCCAGCAGCCACGGGACTAGCGGGGGGGCTTTTTACAATGAGCAGTTCTTC.

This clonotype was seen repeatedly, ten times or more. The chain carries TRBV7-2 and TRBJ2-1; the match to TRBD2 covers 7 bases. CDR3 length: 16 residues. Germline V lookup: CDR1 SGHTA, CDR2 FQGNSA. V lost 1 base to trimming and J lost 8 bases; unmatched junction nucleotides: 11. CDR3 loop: CASSLVGGFKKYEQFF. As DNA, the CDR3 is TGTGCCAGCAGCTTAGTCGGGGGGTTCAAAAAATATGAGCAGTTCTTC.

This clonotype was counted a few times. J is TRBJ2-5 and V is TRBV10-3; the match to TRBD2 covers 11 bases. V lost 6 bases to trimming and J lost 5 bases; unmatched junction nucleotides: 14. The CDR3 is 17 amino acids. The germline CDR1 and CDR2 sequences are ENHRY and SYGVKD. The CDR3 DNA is TGTGCCATCAGATTAGGGACTAGCGGATTTGGCGGGGAGACCCAGTACTTC. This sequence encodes CAIRLGTSGFGGETQYF.

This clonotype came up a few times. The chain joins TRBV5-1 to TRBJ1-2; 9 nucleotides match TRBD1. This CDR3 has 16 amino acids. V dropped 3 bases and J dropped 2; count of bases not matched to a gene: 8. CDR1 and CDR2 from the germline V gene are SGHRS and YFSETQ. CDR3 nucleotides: TGCGCCAGCAGCTCACAGGGGGCGACCCCCAACTATGGCTACACCTTC. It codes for CASSSQGATPNYGYTF.

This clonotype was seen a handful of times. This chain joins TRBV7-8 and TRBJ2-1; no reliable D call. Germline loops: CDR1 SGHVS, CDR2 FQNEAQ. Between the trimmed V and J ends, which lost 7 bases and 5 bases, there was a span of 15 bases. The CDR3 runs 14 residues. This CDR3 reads CASKGMGQDNEQFF. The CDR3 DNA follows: TGTGCCAGCAAGGGAATGGGTCAGGACAATGAGCAGTTCTTC.

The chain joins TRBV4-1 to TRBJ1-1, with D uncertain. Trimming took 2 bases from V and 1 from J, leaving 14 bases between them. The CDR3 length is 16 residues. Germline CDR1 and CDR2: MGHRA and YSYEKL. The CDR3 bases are TGCGCCAGCAGCCAACACCCAGCACACCCGAACACTGAAGCTTTCTTT. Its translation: CASSQHPAHPNTEAFF.

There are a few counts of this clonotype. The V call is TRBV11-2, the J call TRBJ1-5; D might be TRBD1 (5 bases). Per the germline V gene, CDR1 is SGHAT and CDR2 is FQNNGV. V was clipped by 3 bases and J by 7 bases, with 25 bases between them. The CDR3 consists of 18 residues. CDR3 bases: TGTGCCAGCAGCTTCTGGAGGGGTCTGAGTGGGCCGGGCCAGCCCCAGCATTTT. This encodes CASSFWRGLSGPGQPQHF. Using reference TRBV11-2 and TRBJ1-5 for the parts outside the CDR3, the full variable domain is EAGVAQSPRYKIIEKRQSVAFWCNPISGHATLYWYQQILGQGPKLLIQFQNNGVVDDSQLPKDRFSAERLKGVDSTLKIQPAKLEDSAVYLCASSFWRGLSGPGQPQHFGDGTRLSIL.

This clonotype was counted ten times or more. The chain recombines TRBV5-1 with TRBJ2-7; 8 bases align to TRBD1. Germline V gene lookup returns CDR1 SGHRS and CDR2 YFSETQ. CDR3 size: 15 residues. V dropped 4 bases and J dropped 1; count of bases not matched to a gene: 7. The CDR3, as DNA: TGCGCCAGCAGCCCCCTCGGACAGGGTTCCTACGAGCAGTACTTC. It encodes CASSPLGQGSYEQYF.

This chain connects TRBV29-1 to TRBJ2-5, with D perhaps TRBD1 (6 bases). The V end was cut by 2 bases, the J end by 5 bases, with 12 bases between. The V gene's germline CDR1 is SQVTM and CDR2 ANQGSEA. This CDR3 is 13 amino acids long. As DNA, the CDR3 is TGCAGCGTTGAAACAGGGAACCGGGAGACCCAGTACTTC. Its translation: CSVETGNRETQYF.

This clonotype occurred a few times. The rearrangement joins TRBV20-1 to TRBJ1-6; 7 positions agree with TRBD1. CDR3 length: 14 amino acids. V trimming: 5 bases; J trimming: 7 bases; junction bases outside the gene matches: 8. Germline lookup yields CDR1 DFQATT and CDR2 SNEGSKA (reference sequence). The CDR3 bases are TGCAGTGCTCCTACCCGGACAGGAAATTCACCCCTCCACTTT. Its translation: CSAPTRTGNSPLHF.

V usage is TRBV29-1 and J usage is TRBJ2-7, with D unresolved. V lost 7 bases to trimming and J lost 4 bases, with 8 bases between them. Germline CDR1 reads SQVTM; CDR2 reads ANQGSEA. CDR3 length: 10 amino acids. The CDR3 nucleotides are TGCAGCGCAGCTTGGTACGAGCAGTACTTC. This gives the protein CSAAWYEQYF.

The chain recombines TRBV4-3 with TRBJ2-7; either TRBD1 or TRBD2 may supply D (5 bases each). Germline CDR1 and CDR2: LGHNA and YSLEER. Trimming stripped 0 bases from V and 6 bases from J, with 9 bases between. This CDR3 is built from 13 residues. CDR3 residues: CASSQDWDLEQYF. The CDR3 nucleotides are TGCGCCAGCAGCCAAGATTGGGACCTCGAGCAGTACTTC.

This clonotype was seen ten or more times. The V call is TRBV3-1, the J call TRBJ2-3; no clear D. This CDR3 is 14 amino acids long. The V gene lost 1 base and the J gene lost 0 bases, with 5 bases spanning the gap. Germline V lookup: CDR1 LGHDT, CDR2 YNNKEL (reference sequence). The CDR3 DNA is TGTGCCAGCAGCCAAGCCCTCAGCACAGATACGCAGTATTTT. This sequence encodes CASSQALSTDTQYF.

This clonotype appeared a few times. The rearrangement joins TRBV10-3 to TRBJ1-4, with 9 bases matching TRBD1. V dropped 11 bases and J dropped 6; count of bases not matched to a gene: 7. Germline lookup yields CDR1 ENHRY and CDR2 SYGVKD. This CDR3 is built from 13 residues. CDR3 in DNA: TGTGCCGCCTCGGGACAGGGCCATGAAAAACTGTTTTTT. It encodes CAASGQGHEKLFF.